Listed below are T cell receptor beta chains from one sample, sequenced in a study of Ad26.COV2.S vaccination and SARS-CoV-2 variants. The method was immunoSEQ multiplex PCR; TCRdb's version includes in-frame clones alone and lacks a portion of them. The table has 350,000 to 450,000 clones, around 90% seen once. This specimen consisted of peripheral blood, obtained in a trial of Ad26.COV2.S vaccine versus placebo. These receptors came from a person between 18 and 60 years old who received the Ad26.COV2.S COVID-19 vaccine or a placebo. The CDR3 runs from the conserved cysteine through the conserved F or W. D genes are given only for firm matches. A row's size may be missing; if present it is once, few, many or a size class.

V gene	clone size	J gene	D gene	CDR3 DNA	CDR3 protein
TRBV4-2	.	TRBJ1-5	TRBD1	TGTGCCAGCAGCCAAGATGACCGCCGACAGGGCATAGGGCCCCAGCATTTT	CASSQDDRRQGIGPQHF
TRBV3-1/TRBV3-2	.	TRBJ1-1	.	TGTGCCAGCAGCCAAGTTGACGGTACTGAAGCTTTCTTT	CASSQVDGTEAFF
TRBV6-6	.	TRBJ1-5	.	TGTGCCAGCAGTTACTCGAGTTCGGGGCCCCAGCATTTT	CASSYSSSGPQHF
TRBV3-1/TRBV3-2	.	TRBJ1-6	.	TGTGCCAGCAGCCGGGAGGGGCGTAATTCACCCCTCCACTTT	CASSREGRNSPLHF
TRBV30	few	TRBJ2-7	.	TGTGCCTGGAGTGTAGGGGCGGAGCAGTACTTC	CAWSVGAEQYF
TRBV30	.	TRBJ1-1	TRBD1	TGTGCCTGGAAGACAGGGAGGGACACTGAAGCTTTCTTT	CAWKTGRDTEAFF
TRBV5-1	.	TRBJ2-5	.	TGCGCCAGCAGCTCCTCGTACCAAGAGACCCAGTACTTC	CASSSSYQETQYF
TRBV5-6	once	TRBJ2-1	.	TGTGCCAGCTGCCTGAGGCGGGTATGGGACAATGAGCAGTTCTTC	CASCLRRVWDNEQFF
TRBV5-4	.	TRBJ2-2	.	TGTGCCAGCAGCTCCGGAATAGTAAACACCGGGGAGCTGTTTTTT	CASSSGIVNTGELFF
TRBV12-3/TRBV12-4	.	TRBJ2-7	.	TGTGCCAGCAGTTCGGTGCAAGCCTACGAGCAGTACTTC	CASSSVQAYEQYF
TRBV5-4	.	TRBJ2-3	TRBD1	TGTGCCAGCAGCTCTTTAGGACAGGGAACAGATACGCAGTATTTT	CASSSLGQGTDTQYF
TRBV9	.	TRBJ2-1	TRBD2	TGTGCCAGCAGCGTAGCCCGGGGGGGCTATGAGCAGTTCTTC	CASSVARGGYEQFF
TRBV5-6	.	TRBJ1-2	.	TGTGCCAGCAGCTTGGGCAGGGGAGTGTATGGCTACACCTTC	CASSLGRGVYGYTF
TRBV6-1	.	TRBJ2-7	.	TGTGCCAGCAGTGAAGCGCCAGAGCGGGCAAGGCACTTC	CASSEAPERARHF
TRBV4-1	.	TRBJ1-4	.	TGCGCCAGCAGCCAAAAGGGAAATGAAAAACTGTTTTTT	CASSQKGNEKLFF
TRBV5-4	few	TRBJ2-7	.	TGTGCCAGCAGCCTTGGAGGCGAGCAGTACTTC	CASSLGGEQYF
TRBV13	.	TRBJ2-2	TRBD1	TGTGCCAGCAGCCCTCCGGGACAGTACGGGGAGCTGTTTTTT	CASSPPGQYGELFF
TRBV28	.	TRBJ2-1	TRBD1	TGTGCCAGCAGTTTACCGGGACAGATAAATGAGCAGTTCTTC	CASSLPGQINEQFF
TRBV6-5	.	TRBJ1-2	.	TGTGCCAGCAGTTCCACCGGGATCCAATATGGCTACACCTTC	CASSSTGIQYGYTF
TRBV7-2	.	TRBJ2-3	TRBD2	TGTGCCAGCAGCTTAGGCCTAGCGGGGACAGATACGCAGTATTTT	CASSLGLAGTDTQYF
TRBV19	.	TRBJ2-1	TRBD2	TGTGCCAGTAGTGGGATCTTGCGGGGGGGCGATGAGCAGTTCTTC	CASSGILRGGDEQFF
TRBV9	few	TRBJ1-6	.	TGTGCCAGCGGGGGAGGAGACAGAGGATCACCCCTCCACTTT	CASGGGDRGSPLHF
TRBV7-9	.	TRBJ2-7	.	TGTGCCAGCAGCTTCCGGCAGAGCTCCTACGAGCAGTACTTC	CASSFRQSSYEQYF
TRBV10-2	.	TRBJ1-1	.	TGCGCCAGCAATCCCGAGCACTGGGACACTGAAGCTTTCTTT	CASNPEHWDTEAFF
TRBV5-6	.	TRBJ1-4	.	TGTGCCAGCAGCTTGAACACGGGGGTATTAGAGGAAAAACTGTTTTTT	CASSLNTGVLEEKLFF
TRBV5-1	.	TRBJ2-1	TRBD1	TGCGCCAGCAGCCGGATCCAGGGGGCGCGCTACAATGAGCAGTTCTTC	CASSRIQGARYNEQFF
TRBV2	.	TRBJ1-5	TRBD1	TGTGCCAGCAGTGCTGACAGGGTTCATCAGCCCCAGCATTTT	CASSADRVHQPQHF
TRBV7-9	.	TRBJ2-1	.	TGTGCCAGCAGCTTAGCCTTAGAGCAGTTCTTC	CASSLALEQFF
TRBV6-2/TRBV6-3	once	TRBJ2-3	TRBD2	TGTGCCAGCAGTTACTCCCTCAGCAGCGGGGGGGCCTATGCAGATACGCAGTATTTT	CASSYSLSSGGAYADTQYF
TRBV5-8	.	TRBJ2-5	.	TGTGCCAGCAGCTTGGTCCAAGAGACCCAGTACTTC	CASSLVQETQYF
TRBV5-1	once	TRBJ2-7	.	TGCGCCAGCAGCTTTCTCGGCACCTACTACGAGCAGTACTTC	CASSFLGTYYEQYF
TRBV6-5	.	TRBJ2-1	.	TGTGCCAGCAGTTACTCGCGGGGAAGGTTGGTTGAGCAGTTCTTC	CASSYSRGRLVEQFF
TRBV4-1	.	TRBJ1-3	.	TGCGCCAGCAGCCAGGATCGGGTGAAAGACTCTGGAAACACCATATATTTT	CASSQDRVKDSGNTIYF
TRBV30	.	TRBJ1-6	.	TGTGCCTGGAGTGTAAGGTATACAGGCTCCTATAATTCACCCCTCCACTTT	CAWSVRYTGSYNSPLHF
TRBV6-5	few	TRBJ1-5	.	TGTGCCAGCGAACGGAGGGGCAATCAGCCCCAGCATTTT	CASERRGNQPQHF
TRBV6-1	.	TRBJ1-6	.	TGTGCCAGCAGTGAAATGGCAGTTAATAATTCACCCCTCCACTTT	CASSEMAVNNSPLHF
TRBV5-4	once	TRBJ2-5	TRBD2	TGTGCCAGCAGCTTAGGGACTAGCCGACAAGAGACCCAGTACTTC	CASSLGTSRQETQYF
TRBV4-2	.	TRBJ2-5	TRBD1	TGTGCCAGCAGCTATCGGGACAGAATCGCCTCGGAGACCCAGTACTTC	CASSYRDRIASETQYF
TRBV27	.	TRBJ2-1	.	TGTGCCAGCAGTTTAGTCGCGGGGCCCTCCTACAATGAGCAGTTCTTC	CASSLVAGPSYNEQFF
TRBV5-1	.	TRBJ1-3	.	TGCGCCAGCAGCTTGGTAGGGTTTATGGACACCATATATTTT	CASSLVGFMDTIYF
TRBV5-1	.	TRBJ2-7	TRBD1	TGCGCCAGCAGCCCGGGACAGGAAGGCTTGTACGAGCAGTACTTC	CASSPGQEGLYEQYF
TRBV12-5	.	TRBJ2-1	TRBD2	TGTGCTAGTGGGGTAGCGGGGAAAAACTACAATGAGCAGTTCTTC	CASGVAGKNYNEQFF
TRBV7-9	.	TRBJ2-1	.	TGTGCCAGCAGCGCCGGGACCGTGTACAATGAGCAGTTCTTC	CASSAGTVYNEQFF
TRBV4-2	.	TRBJ2-3	.	TGTGCCAGCAGCCCTCGACTACCAGATACGCAGTATTTT	CASSPRLPDTQYF
TRBV4-1	.	TRBJ2-1	TRBD2	TGCGCCAGCAGCCAAGAGCGGGCAGCGGGGGCGAGCTCCTACAATGAGCAGTTCTTC	CASSQERAAGASSYNEQFF
TRBV27	.	TRBJ2-3	TRBD2	TGTGCCAGCAGTTTAGGTAATGGCGGGGGGCCGGCAGATACGCAGTATTTT	CASSLGNGGGPADTQYF
TRBV5-4	.	TRBJ1-2	TRBD1	TGTGCCAGCAGCTTGGAACAGGGGCTAAATGGCTACACCTTC	CASSLEQGLNGYTF
TRBV24-1	.	TRBJ2-1	TRBD1	TGTGCCACCAGCCAGTTGACAGGGGAGCAGTTCTTC	CATSQLTGEQFF
TRBV6-1	few	TRBJ1-2	.	TGTGCCAGCAGTGGTCCCAACCCCTCTTCCATTAACTATGGCTACACCTTC	CASSGPNPSSINYGYTF
TRBV7-9	.	TRBJ1-1	.	TGTGCCAGCAGCTTAGGAGAAGGGGCTTTCTTT	CASSLGEGAFF
TRBV4-3	.	TRBJ1-2	.	TGCGCCAGCAGCCAAGATTCATCCTATGGCTACACCTTC	CASSQDSSYGYTF
TRBV6-5	.	TRBJ1-5	.	TGTGCCAGCAGTTACGGGGGTAGCAATCAGCCCCAGCATTTT	CASSYGGSNQPQHF
TRBV19	.	TRBJ1-4	TRBD1	TGTGCCAGTAGTTTCAGGGGGGGTAATGAAAAACTGTTTTTT	CASSFRGGNEKLFF
TRBV7-9	.	TRBJ1-5	TRBD1	TGTGCCAGCAGCTCGACAGGGGAACCCCAGCCCCAGCATTTT	CASSSTGEPQPQHF
TRBV9	.	TRBJ2-3	TRBD2	TGTGCCAGCAGCCCCGGGGGGGGCACAGATACGCAGTATTTT	CASSPGGGTDTQYF